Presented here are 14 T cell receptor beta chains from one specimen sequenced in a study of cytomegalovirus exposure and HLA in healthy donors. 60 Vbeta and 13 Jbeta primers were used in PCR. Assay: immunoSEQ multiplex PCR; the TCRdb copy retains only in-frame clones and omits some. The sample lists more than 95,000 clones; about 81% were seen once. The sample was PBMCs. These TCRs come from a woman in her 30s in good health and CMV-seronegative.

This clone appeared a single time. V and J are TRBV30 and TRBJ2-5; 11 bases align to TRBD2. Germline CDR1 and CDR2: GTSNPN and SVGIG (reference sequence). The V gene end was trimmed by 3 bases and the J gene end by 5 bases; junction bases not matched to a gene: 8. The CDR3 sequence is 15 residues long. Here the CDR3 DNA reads TGTGCCTGGAGGGCAGGACTAGCGGGCAGGGAGACCCAGTACTTC. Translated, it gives CAWRAGLAGRETQYF.

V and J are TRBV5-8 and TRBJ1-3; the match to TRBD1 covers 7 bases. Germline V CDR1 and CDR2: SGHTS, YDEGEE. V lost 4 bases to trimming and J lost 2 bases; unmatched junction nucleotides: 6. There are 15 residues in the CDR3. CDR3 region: CASSLQGYTGNTIYF. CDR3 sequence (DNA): TGTGCCAGCAGCCTACAGGGGTATACTGGAAACACCATATATTTT.

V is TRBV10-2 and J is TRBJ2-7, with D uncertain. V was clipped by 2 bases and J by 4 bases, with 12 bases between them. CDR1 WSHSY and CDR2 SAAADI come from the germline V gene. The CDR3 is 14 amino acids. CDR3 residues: CASSEPSTVYEQYF. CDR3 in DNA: TGCGCCAGCAGTGAGCCTTCTACGGTTTACGAGCAGTACTTC.

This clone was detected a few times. The CDR3 loop is CAIFRGKGYTF. The CDR3 DNA reads TGTGCCATCTTTCGGGGGAAAGGCTACACCTTC. The chain recombines TRBV10-3 with TRBJ1-2; tentative D call: TRBD1 (5 bases). Trimming left V 8 bases short and J 8 bases short, with 12 bases between. Germline CDR1 ENHRY, CDR2 SYGVKD. The CDR3 has 11 amino acids.

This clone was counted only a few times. CDR3 sequence reads: CASNGRHSSYEQYF. For the CDR3, the DNA is TGTGCCAGCAATGGGAGGCACAGCTCCTACGAGCAGTACTTC. V usage is TRBV6-6 and J usage is TRBJ2-7; TRBD2 is a possible D gene (6 bases). Trimming cost V 7 bases and J 0 bases, with 13 bases left between them. The germline gives CDR1 MNHNY, CDR2 SVGAGI (reference sequence). The CDR3 totals 14 residues.

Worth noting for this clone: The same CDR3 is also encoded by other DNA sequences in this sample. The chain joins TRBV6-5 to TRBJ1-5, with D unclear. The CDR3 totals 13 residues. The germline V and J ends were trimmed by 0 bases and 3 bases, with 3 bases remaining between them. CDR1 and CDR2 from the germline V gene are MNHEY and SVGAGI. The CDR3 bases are TGTGCCAGCAGTTACTCTTACAATCAGCCCCAGCATTTT. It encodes CASSYSYNQPQHF.

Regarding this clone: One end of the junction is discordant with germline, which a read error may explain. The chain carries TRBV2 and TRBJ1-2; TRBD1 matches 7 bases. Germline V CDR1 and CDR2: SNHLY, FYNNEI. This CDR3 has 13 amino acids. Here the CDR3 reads CASSETRQGTGAF. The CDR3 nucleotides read TGTGCCAGCAGTGAAACCAGACAGGGAACTGGGGCCTTC.

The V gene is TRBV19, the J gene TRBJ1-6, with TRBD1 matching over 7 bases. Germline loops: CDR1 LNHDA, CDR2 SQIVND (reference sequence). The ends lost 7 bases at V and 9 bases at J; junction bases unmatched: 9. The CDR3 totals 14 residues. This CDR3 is CASTPQGLFSPLHF. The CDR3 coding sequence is TGTGCCAGTACACCACAGGGGTTATTTTCACCCCTCCACTTT. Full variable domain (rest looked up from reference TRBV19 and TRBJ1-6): DGGITQSPKYLFRKEGQNVTLSCEQNLNHDAMYWYRQDPGQGLRLIYYSQIVNDFQKGDIAEGYSVSREKKESFPLTVTSAQKNPTAFYLCASTPQGLFSPLHFGNGTRLTVT.

CDR3 sequence: CASSVSVFEKLFF. In DNA form, the CDR3 reads TGTGCCAGCAGTGTATCGGTTTTCGAAAAACTGTTTTTT. The rearrangement joins TRBV25-1 to TRBJ1-4; D ambiguous. CDR3 length equals 13 residues. CDR1 and CDR2 (germline): MGHDK, SYGVNS. V lost 4 bases and J 8 bases, leaving 11 bases between the germline ends.

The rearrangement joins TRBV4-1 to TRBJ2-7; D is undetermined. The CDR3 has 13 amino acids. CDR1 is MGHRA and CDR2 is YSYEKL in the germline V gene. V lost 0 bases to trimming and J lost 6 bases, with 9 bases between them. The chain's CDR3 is CASSQDPLPEQYF. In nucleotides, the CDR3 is TGCGCCAGCAGCCAAGATCCGCTACCCGAGCAGTACTTC.

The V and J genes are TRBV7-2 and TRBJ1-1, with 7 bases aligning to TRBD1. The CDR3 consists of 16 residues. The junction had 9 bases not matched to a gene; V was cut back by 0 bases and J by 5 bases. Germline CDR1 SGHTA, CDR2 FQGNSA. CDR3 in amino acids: CASSLALSGGLTEAFF. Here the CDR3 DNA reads TGTGCCAGCAGCTTAGCGCTTTCAGGGGGTTTAACTGAAGCTTTCTTT.

In nucleotides, the CDR3 is TGTGCCAGCAGCTTAGGTCGGACAGGGATAGGCTACGAGCAGTACTTC. This encodes CASSLGRTGIGYEQYF. The V call is TRBV7-2, the J call TRBJ2-7; 8 bases line up with TRBD1. Germline lookup yields CDR1 SGHTA and CDR2 FQGNSA. J was trimmed by 3 bases and V by 1 base; bases with no gene match: 8. CDR3 length equals 16 residues.

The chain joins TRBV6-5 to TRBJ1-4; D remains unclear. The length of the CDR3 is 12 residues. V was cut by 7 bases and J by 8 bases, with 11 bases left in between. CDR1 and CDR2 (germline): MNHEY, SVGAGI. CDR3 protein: CASKFYKEKLFF. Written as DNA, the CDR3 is TGTGCCAGCAAGTTCTATAAGGAAAAACTGTTTTTT.

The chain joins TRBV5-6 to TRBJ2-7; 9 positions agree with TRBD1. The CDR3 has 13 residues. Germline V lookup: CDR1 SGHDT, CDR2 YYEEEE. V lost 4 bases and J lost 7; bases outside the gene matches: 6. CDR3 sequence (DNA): TGTGCCAGCAGCCGGGACAGGGCGGGAGAGCAGTACTTC. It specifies CASSRDRAGEQYF.